Following are 28 T cell receptor beta chains from one sample sequenced in a study of OX40 agonist ivuxolimab in advanced cancers. Generated by immunoSEQ multiplex PCR, the TCRdb table keeps only in-frame clones and is missing some. Of about 91,000 clones in the sample, around 84% were seen once. Sequenced material: CD4+ or CD8+ T cells sorted from blood, taken in a trial of the OX40 agonist ivuxolimab. The receptors derive from an adult with an advanced solid tumor such as melanoma, head and neck, liver or kidney cancer.

This clone appeared once. V and J are TRBV14 and TRBJ1-1; D call uncertain. V lost 1 base and J lost 5, with 8 bases in between. CDR1 and CDR2 (germline): SGHDN, FVKESK. The CDR3 is 13 residues long. The CDR3 sequence: CASSQAAGTEAFF. The CDR3 DNA is TGTGCCAGCAGCCAAGCTGCGGGAACTGAAGCTTTCTTT.

The chain uses TRBV7-2 and TRBJ2-1; D might be TRBD1 or TRBD2, each matching 5 bases. CDR3 size: 15 residues. Germline values: CDR1 SGHTA, CDR2 FQGNSA. V was pared by 4 bases and J by 4 bases, with 14 bases between. The chain's CDR3 is CASSSSRGDYNEQFF. The CDR3 DNA sequence: TGTGCCAGCAGCTCCTCAAGGGGAGATTACAATGAGCAGTTCTTC.

This clone has a handful of counts. For the CDR3, the DNA is TGCGCCAGCAGTGTCATAAGCTCCGGGGAGCTGTTTTTT. Amino acids: CASSVISSGELFF. This chain links TRBV10-1 with TRBJ2-2; D is unclear. Trimming pared 4 bases from V and 6 bases from J, leaving 9 bases between. CDR1 and CDR2 from the germline V gene are WNHNN and SYGVQD (reference sequence). This CDR3 is built from 13 residues.

This clone was seen only a few times. The chain recombines TRBV27 with TRBJ1-5; D may be TRBD1 (5 bases). This CDR3 contains 14 residues. Looked up from germline, CDR1 is MNHEY and CDR2 is SMNVEV (reference sequence). V lost 4 bases and J lost 6, with 13 bases in between. The CDR3 here is CASSYRSVGQPQHF. The CDR3 nucleotides read TGTGCCAGCAGTTACAGGTCCGTGGGTCAGCCCCAGCATTTT.

V and J are TRBV28 and TRBJ1-4; 8 bases fit TRBD1. The CDR3 is 14 amino acids. V lost 3 bases and J lost 9; bases outside the gene matches: 6. The germline CDR1 and CDR2 sequences are MDHEN and SYDVKM. CDR3 sequence: CASSFEQGAQKLFF. The CDR3 DNA is TGTGCCAGCAGTTTCGAGCAGGGGGCCCAAAAACTGTTTTTT.

The V and J genes are TRBV5-4 and TRBJ2-5; D is ambiguous. Germline CDR1 and CDR2: SGHNT and YYREEE (reference sequence). Trimming took off 0 bases at V and 7 bases at J, with 13 bases between the two ends. The CDR3 runs 14 residues. CDR3 residues: CASSLESGLGTQYF. The CDR3, as DNA: TGTGCCAGCAGCTTGGAATCCGGTTTGGGGACCCAGTACTTC.

In DNA form, the CDR3 reads TGTGCCAGCACACAGGGGGCCCTCGGTGAAAAACTGTTTTTT. Its translation is CASTQGALGEKLFF. The chain uses TRBV2 and TRBJ1-4, with 9 positions matching TRBD1. V trimming: 7 bases; J trimming: 7 bases; junction bases outside the gene matches: 7. In germline, CDR1 is SNHLY, CDR2 FYNNEI. This CDR3 comprises 14 residues.

The chain uses TRBV27 and TRBJ1-5; a weak D match, TRBD1 (6 bases). CDR1 is MNHEY and CDR2 is SMNVEV in the germline V gene (reference sequence). V lost 6 bases, J lost 4 bases, and 13 bases lay in between. This CDR3 contains 14 residues. The CDR3 region is CASRLQGSNQPQHF. Here the CDR3 DNA reads TGTGCCAGCAGATTACAGGGTTCAAATCAGCCCCAGCATTTT.

The chain is built from TRBV7-2 and TRBJ2-5; TRBD2 agrees at 7 bases. The CDR3 runs to 15 residues. The J segment lost 2 bases and the V segment lost 7 bases, leaving 10 bases of the junction unmatched. The germline CDR1 and CDR2 sequences are SGHTA and FQGNSA. CDR3 nucleotides: TGTGCCAGCACCCAGGGCCAGGGAGGGCAAGAGACCCAGTACTTC. This codes for CASTQGQGGQETQYF. Based on the CDR3 plus reference TRBV7-2 and TRBJ2-5, the full variable domain is GAGVSQSPSNKVTEKGKDVELRCDPISGHTALYWYRQSLGQGLEFLIYFQGNSAPDKSGLPSDRFSAERTGGSVSTLTIQRTQQEDSAVYLCASTQGQGGQETQYFGPGTRLLVL.

The chain has TRBV11-2 and TRBJ1-1; D remains ambiguous. V lost 1 base and J 1 base, leaving 10 bases between the germline ends. The CDR3 runs to 15 residues. Germline V gene sequence: CDR1 SGHAT, CDR2 FQNNGV. In DNA, the CDR3 is TGTGCCAGCAGCTTAGCGCTGGACTCGAACACTGAAGCTTTCTTT. Translation: CASSLALDSNTEAFF.

V gene TRBV27 combines with J gene TRBJ2-1, with D uncertain. The CDR3 is 11 amino acids. Trimming left V 5 bases short and J 7 bases short, with 6 bases between. Germline CDR1 is MNHEY and CDR2 is SMNVEV (reference sequence). Here the CDR3 reads CASSVGNEQFF. CDR3 in DNA: TGTGCCAGCAGTGTGGGGAATGAGCAGTTCTTC.

The rearrangement links TRBV29-1 to TRBJ2-1; D is unclear. The germline V gene encodes CDR1 SQVTM and CDR2 ANQGSEA. The V and J ends lost 6 bases and 6 bases respectively, with 18 bases between them. The CDR3 is 14 amino acids. In DNA form, the CDR3 reads TGCAGCGTGCAACTACTACCCTCACGCAATGAGCAGTTCTTC. It is translated as CSVQLLPSRNEQFF.

The CDR3 region has the DNA TGTGCCAGCACCCCTGGGTCCAATTACGACACCGGGGAGCTGTTTTTT. Protein: CASTPGSNYDTGELFF. The chain couples TRBV6-4 to TRBJ2-2; D ambiguous. There are 16 residues in the CDR3. Germline loops: CDR1 MRHNA, CDR2 SNTAGT. Trimming took off 7 bases at V and 3 bases at J, with 18 bases between the two ends.

The chain recombines TRBV27 with TRBJ1-4, with 7 nucleotides matching TRBD1. Germline-derived CDR1 and CDR2 are MNHEY and SMNVEV (reference sequence). The CDR3 loop spans 14 amino acids. After removal of 3 bases from V and 7 bases from J, the junction contained 5 bases not matched to a gene. This CDR3 is CASSLAGGGEKLFF. For the CDR3, the DNA is TGTGCCAGCAGTTTGGCAGGGGGGGGTGAAAAACTGTTTTTT.

The rearrangement links TRBV18 to TRBJ1-2, with D hard to call. CDR1 is KGHSH, CDR2 LQKENI, per germline. This CDR3 spans 14 amino acids. Trimming took off 3 bases at V and 1 base at J, with 9 bases between the two ends. DNA of the CDR3: TGTGCCAGCTCACCCGAAAGGGTTAACTATGGCTACACCTTC. The encoded protein is CASSPERVNYGYTF.

The V gene is TRBV5-1, the J gene TRBJ2-5; 7 positions agree with TRBD1. The germline CDR1 and CDR2 sequences are SGHRS and YFSETQ. The CDR3 has 13 residues. V lost 4 bases to trimming and J lost 5 bases; unmatched junction nucleotides: 5. For the CDR3, the DNA is TGCGCCAGCAGCGGACAGGCTCAGGAGACCCAGTACTTC. This encodes CASSGQAQETQYF.

The CDR3 loop is CASSPNHGGNQPQHF. DNA of the CDR3: TGTGCCAGCAGCCCGAACCACGGGGGCAATCAGCCCCAGCATTTT. J is TRBJ1-5 and V is TRBV7-6; D is unclear. CDR1 and CDR2 (germline): SGHVS, FNYEAQ. Trimming left V 5 bases short and J 2 bases short, with 13 bases between. The CDR3 is 15 amino acids. Based on the CDR3 plus reference TRBV7-6 and TRBJ1-5, the full variable domain is GAGVSQSPRYKVTKRGQDVALRCDPISGHVSLYWYRQALGQGPEFLTYFNYEAQQDKSGLPNDRFSAERPEGSISTLTIQRTEQRDSAMYRCASSPNHGGNQPQHFGDGTRLSIL.

The rearrangement links TRBV5-1 to TRBJ2-5; 7 positions match TRBD1. Germline lookup yields CDR1 SGHRS and CDR2 YFSETQ. CDR3 length: 14 residues. The V gene end was trimmed by 0 bases and the J gene end by 3 bases; junction bases not matched to a gene: 2. CDR3 in amino acids: CASSLAQGEETQYF. CDR3 coding DNA: TGCGCCAGCAGCTTGGCCCAGGGGGAAGAGACCCAGTACTTC.

This chain joins TRBV2 and TRBJ1-1, with 8 bases fitting TRBD1. V shed 2 bases, J shed 7 bases, and the junction held 9 bases outside the gene matches. The CDR3 length is 15 residues. The germline CDR1 and CDR2 sequences are SNHLY and FYNNEI. CDR3 amino acids: CASSEFGRGQGEAFF. The CDR3 DNA follows: TGTGCCAGCAGTGAATTTGGGCGTGGACAGGGTGAAGCTTTCTTT. The full variable domain, with the rest looked up from reference TRBV2 and TRBJ1-1, is EPEVTQTPSHQVTQMGQEVILRCVPISNHLYFYWYRQILGQKVEFLVSFYNNEISEKSEIFDDQFSVERPDGSNFTLKIRSTKLEDSAMYFCASSEFGRGQGEAFFGQGTRLTVV.

A single count supports this clone. The J gene is TRBJ2-1, the V gene TRBV4-2; D is perhaps TRBD1 (6 bases). V was pared by 3 bases and J by 5 bases, with 11 bases between. This CDR3 has 14 amino acids. Looked up from germline, CDR1 is LGHNA and CDR2 is YNFKEQ. The CDR3 nucleotides are TGTGCCAGCAGCCACCAACAGGGCGACAATGAGCAGTTCTTC. This gives the protein CASSHQQGDNEQFF.

This chain connects TRBV7-2 to TRBJ2-5, with D possibly being TRBD2 (6 bases). The CDR3 sequence is 16 residues long. The germline V gene encodes CDR1 SGHTA and CDR2 FQGNSA. V was trimmed by 6 bases and J by 4 bases, leaving 21 bases between them. CDR3 in DNA: TGTGCCAGCAGGTACCATGGCGGGGTATCTGGAGAGACCCAGTACTTC. Translation gives CASRYHGGVSGETQYF.

The chain has TRBV6-6 and TRBJ2-7; D is unclear. Germline lookup yields CDR1 MNHNY and CDR2 SVGAGI (reference sequence). Trimming cost V 1 base and J 6 bases, with 13 bases left between them. The CDR3 sequence is 14 residues long. In DNA form, the CDR3 reads TGTGCCAGCAGTTACTTCGGCGACCCCGGCGAGCAGTACTTC. Its protein is CASSYFGDPGEQYF.

The chain couples TRBV5-1 to TRBJ1-1, with D possibly matching TRBD1 (5 bases). V was clipped by 4 bases and J by 6 bases, with 16 bases between them. The CDR3 sequence is 14 residues long. CDR1 SGHRS and CDR2 YFSETQ come from the germline V gene. CDR3 region: CASSPPGGIAEAFF. As DNA, the CDR3 is TGCGCCAGCAGCCCACCGGGGGGGATCGCTGAAGCTTTCTTT.

This clone appeared once. This chain uses TRBV5-6 with TRBJ2-7; tentative D call: TRBD2 (5 bases). CDR3 length equals 15 residues. The germline V gene encodes CDR1 SGHDT and CDR2 YYEEEE. The ends were cut back, 4 bases at V and 4 bases at J, with 18 bases in the middle. The CDR3: CASSSGRMRAYEQYF. The CDR3 bases are TGTGCCAGCAGCAGCGGACGAATGCGAGCATACGAGCAGTACTTC. The complete variable domain, with remaining parts taken from reference TRBV5-6 and TRBJ2-7, reads DAGVTQSPTHLIKTRGQQVTLRCSPKSGHDTVSWYQQALGQGPQFIFQYYEEEERQRGNFPDRFSGHQFPNYSSELNVNALLLGDSALYLCASSSGRMRAYEQYFGPGTRLTVT.

V is TRBV6-5 and J is TRBJ2-7, with D tentatively TRBD1 or TRBD2 (6 bases each). The germline V and J ends were trimmed by 3 bases and 2 bases, with 8 bases remaining between them. Germline assignment: CDR1 MNHEY and CDR2 SVGAGI. The CDR3 has 13 amino acids. The CDR3 nucleotides are TGTGCCAGCAGTTATGGGGGGCCCTACGAGCAGTACTTC. It specifies CASSYGGPYEQYF.

This chain links TRBV7-2 with TRBJ1-4; possible D gene TRBD1, 6 bases. The germline CDR1 and CDR2 sequences are SGHTA and FQGNSA. The CDR3 is 16 amino acids. Trimming took off 2 bases at V and 5 bases at J, with 15 bases between the two ends. This CDR3 is CASSLRSGRGNEKLFF. In nucleotides, the CDR3 is TGTGCCAGCAGCTTAAGATCTGGCAGGGGAAATGAAAAACTGTTTTTT.

In its sample, this clone was seen a few times. The chain links TRBV19 to TRBJ2-1; TRBD2 agrees at 9 bases. With 3 bases clipped from V and 8 bases from J, the junction kept 5 bases outside the gene matches. This CDR3 is built from 14 residues. Germline assignment: CDR1 LNHDA and CDR2 SQIVND (reference sequence). CDR3 in amino acids: CASSIWRGGDEQFF. Written as DNA, the CDR3 is TGTGCCAGTAGTATTTGGCGGGGGGGCGATGAGCAGTTCTTC.

This chain connects TRBV5-5 to TRBJ1-1; 10 bases agree with TRBD1. The CDR3 is made up of 14 amino acids. The V and J ends lost 4 bases and 1 base, in that order; junction bases with no gene match: 1. Germline V gives CDR1 SGHKS, CDR2 YYEKEE (reference sequence). The CDR3 bases are TGTGCCAGCAGCAGACAGGGGGCGAACACTGAAGCTTTCTTT. It translates to CASSRQGANTEAFF.